This note documents a single T cell receptor (beta chain) sequence. This specimen comes from a study of T cells in Graves' hyperthyroidism and ophthalmopathy. Authors of the study amplified TCR beta CDR3 regions from RNA transcripts. When the TCR CDR3 underwent first-round RT-PCR, the HTBI primer set was used. TCRdb re-called the multiplex PCR reads through MiXCR, storing one row per CDR3 protein. In the table there are some 180,000 distinct CDR3 sequences, 17% of which are singletons. A roughly 9.3 ml volume of fresh peripheral blood provided the PBMCs. Looked up from germline, CDR1 is ENHRY and CDR2 is SYGVKD. The CDR3 runs to 13 residues. The junction had 4 bases not matched to a gene; V was cut back by 10 bases and J by 0 bases.

The receptor's source is a woman aged 45-65 years with Graves' hyperthyroidism. The sample was blood. This chain joins TRBV10-3 and TRBJ2-3; 7 bases align to TRBD1. DNA for the CDR3: TGTGCCACCGGGACAGCTAGCACAGATACGCAGTATTTT. It yields the protein CATGTASTDTQYF.